These 6 T cell receptor beta chains originate from one sample sequenced in a study of cytomegalovirus exposure and HLA in healthy donors. The primer mix had 60 Vbeta and 13 Jbeta primers. Method: immunoSEQ multiplex PCR; TCRdb's copy keeps in-frame clones and lacks some. The top ten hold roughly 8.3% of the sample, which has 110,000 or so clones, over 60% seen once. Sequenced input: PBMCs. These receptors came from a man younger than 30 in good health and CMV-seropositive.

The sample holds a few counts of this clone. The chain employs TRBV6-6 and TRBJ2-5; 8 bases are a match to TRBD2. CDR1 is MNHNY and CDR2 is SVGAGI in the germline V gene (reference sequence). This CDR3 region has 15 residues. V shed 0 bases and J 7 bases; nucleotides not matched to a gene: 7. CDR3 in amino acids: CASSYSRTSSGTQYF. For the CDR3, the DNA is TGTGCCAGCAGTTACTCGCGGACTAGCAGTGGGACCCAGTACTTC.

This clone was seen a handful of times. The genes are TRBV6-1 and TRBJ2-7; TRBD1 matches at 8 bases. J was trimmed by 2 bases and V by 4 bases; bases with no gene match: 7. In germline, CDR1 is MNHNS, CDR2 SASEGT. The CDR3 totals 15 residues. The CDR3 is CASSAGQGLPYEQYV. The CDR3 nucleotides are TGTGCCAGCAGTGCTGGACAGGGTCTCCCCTACGAGCAGTACGTC.

This clone was detected only a few times. This chain joins TRBV7-2 and TRBJ2-3; 13 positions agree with TRBD2. The V segment lost 5 bases and the J segment 13 bases; nucleotides outside the gene matches: 12. Germline-derived CDR1 and CDR2 are SGHTA and FQGNSA. This CDR3 spans 15 amino acids. The CDR3 bases are TGTGCCAGCAGCCCGGTCCCGGGACTAGCGGGGAGTGAGTATTTT. This gives the protein CASSPVPGLAGSEYF.

The chain links TRBV7-3 to TRBJ1-1, with D perhaps matching TRBD1 (5 bases). This CDR3 region has 15 residues. Trimming pared 5 bases from V and 7 bases from J, leaving 20 bases between. Germline assignment: CDR1 SGHTA and CDR2 FQGTGA. The CDR3 spells CASSRIGGGGSEAFF. DNA of the CDR3: TGTGCCAGCAGCCGGATTGGTGGGGGAGGTAGTGAAGCTTTCTTT. Based on the CDR3 plus reference TRBV7-3 and TRBJ1-1, the full variable domain is GAGVSQTPSNKVTEKGKYVELRCDPISGHTALYWYRQSLGQGPEFLIYFQGTGAADDSGLPNDRFFAVRPEGSVSTLKIQRTERGDSAVYLCASSRIGGGGSEAFFGQGTRLTVV.

The gene calls are TRBV10-1 and TRBJ2-1; 12 nucleotides align to TRBD2. CDR1 is WNHNN, CDR2 SYGVQD, per germline (reference sequence). The V and J ends lost 4 bases and 4 bases, in that order; junction bases with no gene match: 8. The CDR3 extends over 17 amino acids. The DNA for the CDR3 is TGCGCCAGCAGTGGACTAGCGGGGGCGTCCACGTACAATGAGCAGTTCTTC. Translated, it gives CASSGLAGASTYNEQFF.

The genes are TRBV4-1 and TRBJ1-4; maybe TRBD1 (5 bases). CDR1 is MGHRA, CDR2 YSYEKL, per germline. V shed 4 bases and J shed 5 bases, with 17 bases lying between them. This CDR3 contains 16 residues. The CDR3 DNA reads TGCGCCAGCAGCCCCCTCGGCAGGGAACGGAATGAAAAACTGTTTTTT. Amino acids: CASSPLGRERNEKLFF.